The entry below gives a single T cell receptor (beta chain) sequence along with its context. What this receptor recognizes is not known. No quality values exist for individual bases; no much larger clone is one base distant. This record comes from a study of shared clonotypes between healthy human individuals (TCRdb year 2020). In the study overall: The cohort included three men and two women between 18 and 49 years of age. Blood TCR repertoires of about five healthy adults were deeply sequenced to estimate repertoire size and the extent of clonotype sharing between individuals. For each donor, CD4 naive and CD4 memory were each given three plates, CD8 naive was given two plates, and CD8 memory was given one plate. Between about 0.94 and 10 billion PBMCs per donor were obtained by leukapheresis. To increase sequencing depth and limit assay-specific biases, TCR repertoire library preparation and sequencing were carried out by different laboratories using diverse techniques. General findings and caveats noted by the study authors: Compared with non-shared clonotypes, the clonotypes found in all four sorted-subset donors had higher generation probabilities. Larger estimated clonotype richness was generally found for naive subsets than for memory subsets. Sampling was restricted to blood, and TCR repertoires in tissue are likely to differ from TCR repertoires in blood. Pairwise subsampling indicated that sequencing depth was expected to affect the degree of clonotype sharing among donors. Approximately 5% of naive CD4, roughly 3.5% of naive CD8, around 2.3% of memory CD4, and 0.35% to 0.5% of memory CD8 clonotypes were shared across several donors. Because the study included only a small number of donors, the genetic and exposure-history diversity represented was limited. Rarefaction of sorted-subset datasets indicated incomplete sequencing despite the large sequencing depth.

The donors were healthy, HIV-negative adults who had no recently reported acute infections or vaccinations. Every donor was a Caucasian adult living in Nashville, Tennessee, USA. CD4+ T cells were enriched by magnetic negative selection; naive cells were then positively selected on CD45RA, and the negative fraction formed the memory subset. After blood collection by leukapheresis, PBMCs were isolated using Ficoll-Histopaque density gradient centrifugation and then cryopreserved in the vapor phase of liquid nitrogen. Analytical flow cytometry was used to check the purity and quantity of every magnetically sorted T cell population. Genomic DNA was isolated from each sorted fraction and quantified by UV absorbance on a Nanodrop 2000c. TCR CDR3 regions were amplified from genomic DNA by multiplex PCR using the deep immunoSEQ assay. Genomic DNA extracted from each cell subset was distributed evenly over all wells of several immunoSEQ 96-well plates, and each plate served as one replicate. For sorted subsets, each replicate PCR was loaded with around 200 ng genomic DNA, equivalent to roughly 30,000 T cell genomes. The purified libraries were quantified using a Qubit 3.0 fluorometer, sized with a Bioanalyzer 2100, and then quantified again using the KAPA Library Quantification kit. Every immunoSEQ 96-well plate was sequenced on a dedicated single-read 150-cycle Illumina NextSeq 550 flow cell. In the source study's methods: Because the immunoSEQ output held only junctional sequences and lacked quality scores, the filtering could not match the filtering applied to full-length reads. Sequences were annotated with PyIR, a Python wrapper for IgBLAST v1.9, using IMGT germline references to assign V/J genes and CDR3. Reads were filtered out if the reads had weak V/J assignments (E-value above 1e-6), no CDR3, stop codons, out-of-frame junctions, or ambiguous translated residues. V3J clonotypes were defined as sequences sharing an identical inferred V gene, J gene, and CDR3 amino acid sequence. To compute the percentage overlap between repertoires, the number of shared unique clonotypes was divided by the size of the smaller repertoire. RTK rarefaction, the Chao1 estimator, and Recon v2.1 estimates of unobserved clonotypes were used to assess repertoire richness. Generation probabilities were computed with OLGA for all TCRbeta clonotypes obtained by the gDNA method from several donors. Imported from immuneACCESS, the table was reduced by TCRdb to in-frame sequences with V and J called. These copies leave out some clones; in studies compared against another copy, an unresolved V gene accounts for under half, and the cause of the remainder is not known. That table furnishes V, J and clone size, whereas the DNA furnished D and trimming. This sample comprises under 1,900,000 clones, around 98.5% of them detected only once. About 0.34% of the sample is held by the ten biggest clonotypes.

This sequence was found in a man aged 25 to 40 in good health. The sample taken for sequencing was naive CD4+ T cells sorted from blood. The sample's cell subset or site label, in plain terms: CD45RA+ positively selected.

Here is the DNA: TGTGCCAGCTCACCGGAGACAACACTTTACAATGAGCAGTTCTTC. Translated, it reads CASSPETTLYNEQFF. The receptor chain draws on TRBV18 and TRBJ2-1, with the D gene not confidently named. Taken from the germline V gene, the CDR1 and CDR2 loops are KGHSH and LQKENI. Trimming removed 3 bases from V and 4 bases from J, leaving 13 bases between the germline ends. The CDR3 numbers 15 residues from cysteine through phenylalanine. The only DNA kept is the CDR3, 45 bases in frame from the first base.